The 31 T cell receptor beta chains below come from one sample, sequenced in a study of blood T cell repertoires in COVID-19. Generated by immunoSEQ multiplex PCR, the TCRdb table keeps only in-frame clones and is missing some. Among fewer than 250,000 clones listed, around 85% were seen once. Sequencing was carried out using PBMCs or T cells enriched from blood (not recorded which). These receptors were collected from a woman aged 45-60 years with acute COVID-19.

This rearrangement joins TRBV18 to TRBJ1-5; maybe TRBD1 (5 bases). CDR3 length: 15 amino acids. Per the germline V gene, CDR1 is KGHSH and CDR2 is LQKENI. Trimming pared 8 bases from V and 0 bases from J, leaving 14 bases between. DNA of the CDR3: TGTGCCAGCACCCAAAGACAGAATAGCAATCAGCCCCAGCATTTT. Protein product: CASTQRQNSNQPQHF.

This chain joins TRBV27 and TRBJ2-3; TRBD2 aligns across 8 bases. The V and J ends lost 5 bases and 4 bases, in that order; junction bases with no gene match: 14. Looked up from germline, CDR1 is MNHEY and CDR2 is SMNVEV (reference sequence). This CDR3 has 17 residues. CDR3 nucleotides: TGTGCCAGCAGTCTTCAGCGCGCGGGGGGCCCCCCAGATACGCAGTATTTT. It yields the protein CASSLQRAGGPPDTQYF.

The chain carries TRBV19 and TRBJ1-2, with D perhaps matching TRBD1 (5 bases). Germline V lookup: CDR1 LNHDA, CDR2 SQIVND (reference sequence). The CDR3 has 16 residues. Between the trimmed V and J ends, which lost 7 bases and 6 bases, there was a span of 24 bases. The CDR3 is CASTTTTPGLMDGYTF. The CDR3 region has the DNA TGTGCCAGTACCACAACGACCCCGGGACTAATGGATGGCTACACCTTC.

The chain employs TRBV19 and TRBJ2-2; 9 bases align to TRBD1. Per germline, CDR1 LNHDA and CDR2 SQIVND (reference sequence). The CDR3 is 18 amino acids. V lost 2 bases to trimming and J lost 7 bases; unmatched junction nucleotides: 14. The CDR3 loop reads CASSITPRRTGEVGELFF. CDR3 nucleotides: TGTGCCAGTAGTATAACACCCCGAAGGACAGGGGAGGTCGGGGAGCTGTTTTTT.

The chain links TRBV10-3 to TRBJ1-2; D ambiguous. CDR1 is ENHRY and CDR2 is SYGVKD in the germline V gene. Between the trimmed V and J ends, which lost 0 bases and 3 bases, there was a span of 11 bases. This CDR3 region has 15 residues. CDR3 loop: CAISESGTGYYGYTF. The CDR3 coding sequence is TGTGCCATCAGTGAGTCAGGCACGGGGTACTATGGCTACACCTTC.

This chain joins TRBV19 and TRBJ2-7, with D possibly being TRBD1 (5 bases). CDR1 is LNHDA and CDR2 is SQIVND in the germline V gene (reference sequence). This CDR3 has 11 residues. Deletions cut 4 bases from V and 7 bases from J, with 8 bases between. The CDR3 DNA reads TGTGCCAGTAGTACAGGGCGGGAGCAGTACTTC. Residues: CASSTGREQYF.

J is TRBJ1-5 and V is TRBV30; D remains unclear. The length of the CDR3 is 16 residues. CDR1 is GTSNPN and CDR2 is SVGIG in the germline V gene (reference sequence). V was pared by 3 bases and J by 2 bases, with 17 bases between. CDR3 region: CAWRTGGYGGNQPQHF. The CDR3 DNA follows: TGTGCCTGGAGGACGGGAGGGTACGGGGGCAATCAGCCCCAGCATTTT.

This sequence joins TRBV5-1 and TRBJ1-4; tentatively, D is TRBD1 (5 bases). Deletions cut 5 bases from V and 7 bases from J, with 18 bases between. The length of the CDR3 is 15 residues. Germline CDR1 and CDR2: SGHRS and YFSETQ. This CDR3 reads CASRRDDSGREKLFF. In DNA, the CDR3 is TGCGCCAGCAGGCGGGACGATTCCGGGCGTGAAAAACTGTTTTTT.

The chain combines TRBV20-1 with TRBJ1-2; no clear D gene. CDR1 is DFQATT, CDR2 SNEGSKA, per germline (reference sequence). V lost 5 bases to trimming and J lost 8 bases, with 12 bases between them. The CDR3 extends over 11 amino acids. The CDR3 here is CSAEGRKGYTF. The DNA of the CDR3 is TGCAGTGCTGAGGGCAGGAAAGGCTACACCTTC.

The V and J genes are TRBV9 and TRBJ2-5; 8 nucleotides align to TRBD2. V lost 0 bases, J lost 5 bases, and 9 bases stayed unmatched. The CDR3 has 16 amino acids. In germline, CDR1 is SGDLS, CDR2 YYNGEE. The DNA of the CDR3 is TGTGCCAGCAGCGTAGCCCCGGGGGGGCTCGGGGAGACCCAGTACTTC. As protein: CASSVAPGGLGETQYF.

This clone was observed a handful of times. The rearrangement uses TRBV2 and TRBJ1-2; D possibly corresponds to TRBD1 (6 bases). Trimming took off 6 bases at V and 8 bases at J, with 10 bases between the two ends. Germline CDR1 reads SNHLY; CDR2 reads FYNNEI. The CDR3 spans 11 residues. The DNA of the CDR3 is TGTGCCAGCAGAAACAGGGAGGGCTACACCTTC. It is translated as CASRNREGYTF.

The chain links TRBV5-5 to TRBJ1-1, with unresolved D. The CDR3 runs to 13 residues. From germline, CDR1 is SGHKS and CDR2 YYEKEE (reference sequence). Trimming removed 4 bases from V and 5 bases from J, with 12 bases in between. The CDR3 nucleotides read TGTGCCAGCAGCCTTGAAGGAGGGACTGAAGCTTTCTTT. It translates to CASSLEGGTEAFF.

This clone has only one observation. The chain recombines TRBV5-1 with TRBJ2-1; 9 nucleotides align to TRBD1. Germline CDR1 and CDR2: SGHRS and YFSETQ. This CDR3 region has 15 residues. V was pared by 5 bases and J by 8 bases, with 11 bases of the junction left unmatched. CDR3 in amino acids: CASRAGTGYTYEQFF. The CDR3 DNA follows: TGCGCCAGCAGGGCCGGGACAGGGTACACCTATGAGCAGTTCTTC.

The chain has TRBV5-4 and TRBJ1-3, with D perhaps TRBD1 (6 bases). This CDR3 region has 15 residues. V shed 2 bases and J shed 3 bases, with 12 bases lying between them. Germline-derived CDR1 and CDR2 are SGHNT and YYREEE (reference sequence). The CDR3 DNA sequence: TGTGCCAGCAGCTTCGGGGGGCTGAGTGGAAACACCATATATTTT. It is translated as CASSFGGLSGNTIYF.

CDR3 amino acids: CSVDGDRDNEQFF. The CDR3 DNA is TGCAGCGTTGATGGGGACAGGGACAATGAGCAGTTCTTC. V usage is TRBV29-1 and J usage is TRBJ2-1, with 9 bases fitting TRBD1. CDR1 and CDR2 from the germline V gene are SQVTM and ANQGSEA. The CDR3 sequence is 13 residues long. The V segment lost 3 bases and the J segment 5 bases; nucleotides outside the gene matches: 2.

This chain's CDR3 is CAWRTGQGNDEQYF. DNA for the CDR3: TGTGCCTGGAGAACGGGACAGGGTAATGACGAGCAGTACTTC. The chain links TRBV30 to TRBJ2-7; 9 bases are a match to TRBD1. The CDR3 consists of 14 residues. Trimming cost V 3 bases and J 5 bases; bases outside gene matches: 8. CDR1 is GTSNPN and CDR2 is SVGIG in the germline V gene (reference sequence). The full variable domain, with the rest looked up from reference TRBV30 and TRBJ2-7, is SQTIHQWPATLVQPVGSPLSLECTVEGTSNPNLYWYRQAAGRGLQLLFYSVGIGQISSEVPQNLSASRPQDRQFILSSKKLLLSDSGFYLCAWRTGQGNDEQYFGPGTRLTVT.

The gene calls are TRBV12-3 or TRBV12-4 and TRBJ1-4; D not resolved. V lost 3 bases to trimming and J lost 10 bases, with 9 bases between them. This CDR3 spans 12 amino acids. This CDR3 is CASSLRVGKLFF. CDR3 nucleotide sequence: TGTGCCAGCAGTTTGAGGGTTGGAAAACTGTTTTTT.

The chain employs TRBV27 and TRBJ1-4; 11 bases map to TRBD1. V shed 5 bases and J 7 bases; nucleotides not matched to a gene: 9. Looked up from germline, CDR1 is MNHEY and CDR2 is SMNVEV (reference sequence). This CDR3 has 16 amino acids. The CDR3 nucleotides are TGTGCCAGCAGTCCCCGGACAGGGGGCTTGGTTGAAAAACTGTTTTTT. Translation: CASSPRTGGLVEKLFF.

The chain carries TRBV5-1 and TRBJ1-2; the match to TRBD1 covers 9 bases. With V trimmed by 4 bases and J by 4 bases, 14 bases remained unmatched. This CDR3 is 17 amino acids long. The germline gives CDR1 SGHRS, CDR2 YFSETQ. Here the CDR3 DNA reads TGCGCCAGCAGCGAGAACGCCGGGACAGGGATAGGCTATGGCTACACCTTC. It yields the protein CASSENAGTGIGYGYTF.

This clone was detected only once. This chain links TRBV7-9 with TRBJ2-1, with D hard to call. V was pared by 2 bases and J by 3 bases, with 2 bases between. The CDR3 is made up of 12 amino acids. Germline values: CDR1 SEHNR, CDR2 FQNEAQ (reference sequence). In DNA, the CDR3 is TGTGCCAGCAGCTTACTCTACAATGAGCAGTTCTTC. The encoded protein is CASSLLYNEQFF.

CDR3 coding DNA: TGTGCCAGCAGCGTAGCTGGGGCGCGCGATTCACCCCTCCACTTT. Amino acid sequence: CASSVAGARDSPLHF. V gene TRBV9 combines with J gene TRBJ1-6, with D maybe TRBD1 (5 bases). The ends were cut back, 0 bases at V and 8 bases at J, with 12 bases in the middle. The CDR3 is 15 residues long. The germline gives CDR1 SGDLS, CDR2 YYNGEE.

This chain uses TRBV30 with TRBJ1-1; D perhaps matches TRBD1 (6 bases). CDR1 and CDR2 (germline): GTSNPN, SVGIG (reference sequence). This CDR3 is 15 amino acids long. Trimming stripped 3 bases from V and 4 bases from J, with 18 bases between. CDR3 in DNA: TGTGCCTGGAGGTGGCAGGGGTATAGGGGCACTGAAGCTTTCTTT. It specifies CAWRWQGYRGTEAFF.

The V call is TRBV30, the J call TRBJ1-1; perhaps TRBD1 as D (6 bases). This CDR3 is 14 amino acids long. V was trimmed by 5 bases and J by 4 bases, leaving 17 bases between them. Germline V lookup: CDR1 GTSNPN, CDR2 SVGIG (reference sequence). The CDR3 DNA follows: TGTGCCTGGGCTACAGGGAACAAGTTCACTGAAGCTTTCTTT. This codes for CAWATGNKFTEAFF.

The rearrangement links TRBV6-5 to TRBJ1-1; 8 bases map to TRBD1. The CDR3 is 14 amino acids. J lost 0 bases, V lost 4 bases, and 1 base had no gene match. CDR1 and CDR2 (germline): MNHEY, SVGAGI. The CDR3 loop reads CASSSGQVNTEAFF. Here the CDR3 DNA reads TGTGCCAGCAGTTCGGGACAGGTGAACACTGAAGCTTTCTTT.

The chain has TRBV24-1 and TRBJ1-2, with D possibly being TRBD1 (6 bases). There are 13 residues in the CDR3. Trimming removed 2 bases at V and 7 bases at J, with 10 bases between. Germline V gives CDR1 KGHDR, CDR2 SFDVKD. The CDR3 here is CATSDSQGFGYTF. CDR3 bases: TGTGCCACCAGTGATTCCCAGGGGTTTGGCTACACCTTC.

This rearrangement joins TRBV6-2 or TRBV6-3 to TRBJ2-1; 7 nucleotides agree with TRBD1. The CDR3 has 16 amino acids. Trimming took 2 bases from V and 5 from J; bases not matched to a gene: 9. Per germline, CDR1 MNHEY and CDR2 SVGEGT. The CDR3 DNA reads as TGTGCCAGCAGTTACGTTGGACAGGTCCTGGACAATGAGCAGTTCTTC. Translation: CASSYVGQVLDNEQFF.

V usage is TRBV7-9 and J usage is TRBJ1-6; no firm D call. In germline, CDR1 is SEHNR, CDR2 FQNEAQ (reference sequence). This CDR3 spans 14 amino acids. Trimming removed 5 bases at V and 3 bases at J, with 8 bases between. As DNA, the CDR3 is TGTGCCAGCAGCCCCCAGGACTATAATTCACCCCTCCACTTT. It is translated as CASSPQDYNSPLHF.

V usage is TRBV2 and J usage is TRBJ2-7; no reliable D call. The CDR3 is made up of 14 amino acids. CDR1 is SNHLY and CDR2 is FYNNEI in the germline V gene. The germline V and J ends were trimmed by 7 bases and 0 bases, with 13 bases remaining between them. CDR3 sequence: CASTEAAVSYEQYF. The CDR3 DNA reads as TGTGCCAGCACCGAGGCGGCGGTCTCCTACGAGCAGTACTTC.

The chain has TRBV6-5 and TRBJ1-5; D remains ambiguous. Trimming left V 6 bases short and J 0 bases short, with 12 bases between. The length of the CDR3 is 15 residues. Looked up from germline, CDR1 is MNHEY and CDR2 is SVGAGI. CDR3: CASSPHSYSNQPQHF. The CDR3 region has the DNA TGTGCCAGCAGCCCCCACAGTTATAGCAATCAGCCCCAGCATTTT.

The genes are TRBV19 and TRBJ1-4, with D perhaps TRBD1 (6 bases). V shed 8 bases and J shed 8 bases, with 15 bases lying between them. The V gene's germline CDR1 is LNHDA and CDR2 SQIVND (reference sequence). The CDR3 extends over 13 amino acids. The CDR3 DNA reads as TGTGCCAGTCGGGCCAGGGGAACCGAAAAACTGTTTTTT. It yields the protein CASRARGTEKLFF.

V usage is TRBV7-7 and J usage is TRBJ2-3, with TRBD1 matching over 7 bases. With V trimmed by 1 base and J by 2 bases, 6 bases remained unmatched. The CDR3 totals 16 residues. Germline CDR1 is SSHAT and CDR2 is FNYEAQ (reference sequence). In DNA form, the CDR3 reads TGTGCCAGCAGCTTAGGCTTAGGGGGCCTCACAGATACGCAGTATTTT. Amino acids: CASSLGLGGLTDTQYF.